The rows below give T cell receptor beta chains drawn from one sample of a study of T cell responses to AZD1222 COVID-19 vaccine. Libraries were prepared by immunoSEQ multiplex PCR; TCRdb keeps only in-frame clonotypes and omits some of them. The data hold 85,000 to 130,000 clones, with about 90% observed a single time. Specimen: peripheral blood, collected on day 0 of AZD1222 vaccination. Source of these receptors: an adult in good health. The CDR3 runs from the conserved cysteine through the conserved F or W. The order of the fields is CDR3 protein, CDR3 DNA, D gene, J gene, V gene. The D gene is left open where the match is weak.

CDR3aa: CSIRTGSSGNTIYF
CDR3nt: TGCAGCATTCGGACGGGAAGCTCTGGAAACACCATATATTTT
d_gene: NA
j_gene: TRBJ1-3
v_gene: TRBV29-1

CDR3aa: CASSLQGIGFNTEAFF
CDR3nt: TGTGCCAGCAGTCTACAGGGAATTGGGTTCAACACTGAAGCTTTCTTT
d_gene: NA
j_gene: TRBJ1-1
v_gene: TRBV2

CDR3aa: CASSIAGTYGYTF
CDR3nt: TGTGCCAGTAGTATCGCCGGGACCTATGGCTACACCTTC
d_gene: NA
j_gene: TRBJ1-2
v_gene: TRBV19

CDR3aa: CASSPDRAVIRNQPQHF
CDR3nt: TGTGCCAGCAGTCCGGACAGGGCTGTTATCCGCAATCAGCCCCAGCATTTT
d_gene: TRBD1
j_gene: TRBJ1-5
v_gene: TRBV6-6

CDR3aa: CASIPGTGGSEKLFF
CDR3nt: TGCGCCAGCATCCCCGGGACAGGGGGAAGTGAAAAACTGTTTTTT
d_gene: TRBD1
j_gene: TRBJ1-4
v_gene: TRBV5-1

CDR3aa: CATSRGGGQDYEQYF
CDR3nt: TGTGCCACCAGCAGAGGAGGGGGACAGGATTACGAGCAGTACTTC
d_gene: TRBD1
j_gene: TRBJ2-7
v_gene: TRBV15

CDR3aa: CASSPTGTAYNEQFF
CDR3nt: TGTGCCAGCAGCCCAACCGGGACAGCATACAATGAGCAGTTCTTC
d_gene: TRBD1
j_gene: TRBJ2-1
v_gene: TRBV7-3

CDR3aa: CAISEAQPYEQYF
CDR3nt: TGTGCCATCAGCGAAGCGCAACCCTACGAGCAGTACTTC
d_gene: NA
j_gene: TRBJ2-7
v_gene: TRBV10-3

CDR3aa: CASSSIVGRNSYNEQFF
CDR3nt: TGTGCCAGCAGTTCCATAGTGGGGCGGAACTCCTACAATGAGCAGTTCTTC
d_gene: NA
j_gene: TRBJ2-1
v_gene: TRBV11-2

CDR3aa: CASSLVGNQETQYF
CDR3nt: TGCGCCAGCAGCTTGGTGGGGAACCAAGAGACCCAGTACTTC
d_gene: NA
j_gene: TRBJ2-5
v_gene: TRBV5-1

CDR3aa: CASSYANQETQYF
CDR3nt: TGTGCCAGCAGTTACGCCAACCAAGAGACCCAGTACTTC
d_gene: NA
j_gene: TRBJ2-5
v_gene: TRBV6-2/TRBV6-3